These 32 T cell receptor beta chains share one sample of origin, sequenced in a study of human T cells and chemical hapten exposure. TCRdb used MiXCR to reprocess the RACE reads, holding one entry per CDR3 protein. Of tens of thousands of distinct CDR3 sequences listed, approximately 10% were seen once; the top ten hold 14%. Time point here: patch test 2, 6 weeks after DPC sensitization. Noted treatment: therapeutic diphenylcyclopropenone sensitization with weekly scalp DPC. RNA extraction used unfractionated whole blood as the source of total RNA. The material sequenced was whole blood, taken in connection with sensitization to the hapten diphenylcyclopropenone (DPC). Source of these receptors: a woman aged 25 to 39 with alopecia areata. Some clones in this sample may be carry-over from other donors' samples.

The rearrangement links TRBV7-3 to TRBJ1-6; a weak D match, TRBD1 (6 bases). The V gene lost 1 base and the J gene lost 9 bases, with 10 bases spanning the gap. This CDR3 region has 14 residues. Germline lookup yields CDR1 SGHTA and CDR2 FQGTGA. The CDR3 protein is CASSLRGQGSPLHF. The CDR3 coding sequence is TGTGCCAGCAGCTTAAGGGGGCAAGGTTCACCCCTCCACTTT.

This chain joins TRBV7-2 and TRBJ2-7; the match to TRBD2 covers 12 bases. V lost 4 bases, J lost 4 bases, and 8 bases stayed unmatched. The CDR3 spans 16 residues. Germline V gene lookup returns CDR1 SGHTA and CDR2 FQGNSA. CDR3 nucleotides: TGTGCCAGCAGCTCACAACCGGGACTAGCGGGTTACGAGCAGTACTTC. It encodes CASSSQPGLAGYEQYF.

This clonotype was observed at least ten times. The chain has TRBV18 and TRBJ1-2; maybe TRBD1 (6 bases). The CDR3 extends over 16 amino acids. V was trimmed by 6 bases and J by 6 bases, leaving 23 bases between them. Germline-derived CDR1 and CDR2 are KGHSH and LQKENI. CDR3 amino acids: CASSPIRLQGLDGYTF. CDR3 in DNA: TGTGCCAGCTCCCCTATCCGTCTACAGGGTTTGGATGGCTACACCTTC.

This clonotype was found a few times. The chain combines TRBV10-3 with TRBJ2-7; D not certain. The V end was cut by 5 bases, the J end by 5 bases, with 16 bases between. This CDR3 is built from 14 residues. CDR1 is ENHRY, CDR2 SYGVKD, per germline. The CDR3 DNA is TGTGCCATCAGTTCTAGTTATGATTCCAACGAGCAGTACTTC. This codes for CAISSSYDSNEQYF.

V is TRBV5-4 and J is TRBJ1-6, with 7 bases aligning to TRBD1. This CDR3 comprises 14 residues. Trimming at V came to 4 bases and at J to 7 bases, leaving 5 bases not matched to a gene. Looked up from germline, CDR1 is SGHNT and CDR2 is YYREEE (reference sequence). The CDR3 DNA reads as TGTGCCAGCAGCGTCGACAGGGCAAATTCACCCCTCCACTTT. Its protein product is CASSVDRANSPLHF.

CDR3 loop: CSVVRQGGEETQYF. CDR3 nucleotide sequence: TGCAGCGTTGTGCGTCAGGGGGGGGAAGAGACCCAGTACTTC. The chain carries TRBV29-1 and TRBJ2-5; perhaps D is TRBD1 or TRBD2 (7 bases each). Looked up from germline, CDR1 is SQVTM and CDR2 is ANQGSEA. CDR3 length: 14 residues. The V end was cut by 4 bases, the J end by 3 bases, with 15 bases between.

This clonotype was detected many times. V gene TRBV2 combines with J gene TRBJ2-1; no firm D call. Trimming took off 4 bases at V and 7 bases at J, with 14 bases between the two ends. The length of the CDR3 is 14 residues. Germline V lookup: CDR1 SNHLY, CDR2 FYNNEI. CDR3 residues: CASSGTPNGNEQFF. DNA for the CDR3: TGTGCCAGCAGTGGGACCCCTAATGGGAATGAGCAGTTCTTC.

The chain joins TRBV7-2 to TRBJ2-7; D perhaps matches TRBD2 (6 bases). CDR3 size: 16 residues. Germline CDR1 and CDR2: SGHTA and FQGNSA. V lost 1 base and J 0 bases, leaving 13 bases between the germline ends. The CDR3 DNA sequence: TGTGCCAGCAGCTTAGTAGGGGACTCTAGCTCCTACGAGCAGTACTTC. Amino acid sequence: CASSLVGDSSSYEQYF.

In this sample, this clonotype turned up a few times. The chain is built from TRBV6-5 and TRBJ2-7, with 9 bases fitting TRBD2. This CDR3 contains 15 residues. With 6 bases clipped from V and 4 bases from J, the junction kept 10 bases outside the gene matches. Germline V CDR1 and CDR2: MNHEY, SVGAGI. The CDR3 bases are TGTGCCAGCAGCTCCTTGCGGGGGGGCCCGTACGAGCAGTACTTC. Protein product: CASSSLRGGPYEQYF.

This clonotype was recorded many times. V is TRBV7-9 and J is TRBJ2-7, with 9 bases fitting TRBD1. Germline assignment: CDR1 SEHNR and CDR2 FQNEAQ (reference sequence). V lost 0 bases, J lost 5 bases, and 8 bases stayed unmatched. CDR3 size: 16 residues. In DNA form, the CDR3 reads TGTGCCAGCAGCTTAGCGAGCGGGACAGGGTATCACGAGCAGTACTTC. Translating it yields CASSLASGTGYHEQYF.

This clonotype was detected a few times. The V and J genes are TRBV4-1 and TRBJ2-6; D is unresolved. The CDR3 spans 14 residues. CDR1 MGHRA and CDR2 YSYEKL come from the germline V gene. V was trimmed by 1 base and J by 12 bases, leaving 13 bases between them. The CDR3 reads CASSQVRTSGVLTF. As DNA, the CDR3 is TGCGCCAGCAGCCAAGTTCGTACGTCGGGCGTCCTGACTTTC.

The V and J genes are TRBV6-2 or TRBV6-3 and TRBJ1-2; a weak D match, TRBD1 (5 bases). Trimming took 1 base from V and 8 from J, leaving 14 bases between them. CDR3 length equals 14 residues. Per germline, CDR1 MNHEY and CDR2 SVGEGT. In DNA, the CDR3 is TGTGCCAGCAGTTACTTCTCCGGGACGGGAGGCTACACCTTC. As protein: CASSYFSGTGGYTF.

This clonotype was seen more than once but under ten times. The chain uses TRBV6-2 or TRBV6-3 and TRBJ1-5; no clear D. This CDR3 spans 14 amino acids. V was cut by 7 bases and J by 0 bases, with 10 bases left in between. Per the germline V gene, CDR1 is MNHEY and CDR2 is SVGEGT. The CDR3 DNA follows: TGTGCCAGCACCTCGGGCAATAGCAATCAGCCCCAGCATTTT. This gives the protein CASTSGNSNQPQHF.

This clonotype was observed a few times. The chain employs TRBV12-3 or TRBV12-4 and TRBJ1-2, with TRBD1 identical over 9 bases. J gave up 3 bases and V 5 bases, and 19 bases lay outside the gene matches. This CDR3 spans 19 amino acids. The CDR3 protein is CASSDFPKTGGPLDYGYTF. The CDR3 nucleotides read TGTGCCAGCAGTGATTTCCCTAAGACAGGGGGGCCCCTGGACTATGGCTACACCTTC.

The V and J genes are TRBV5-1 and TRBJ2-3; D gene ambiguous. Germline CDR1 and CDR2: SGHRS and YFSETQ. The V end was cut by 0 bases, the J end by 2 bases, with 4 bases between. The CDR3 extends over 13 amino acids. CDR3 sequence: CASSLEITDTQYF. The CDR3 bases are TGCGCCAGCAGCTTGGAAATCACAGATACGCAGTATTTT.

The CDR3, as DNA: TGTGCCAGCAGAACCACTAGCGGGGCGGGATACAATGAGCAGTTCTTC. Its translation: CASRTTSGAGYNEQFF. The rearrangement joins TRBV6-2 or TRBV6-3 to TRBJ2-1; 10 bases align to TRBD2. The CDR3 length is 16 residues. Germline CDR1 MNHEY, CDR2 SVGEGT. The V and J ends lost 6 bases and 4 bases, in that order; junction bases with no gene match: 9.

This clonotype was seen ten or more times. V and J are TRBV5-1 and TRBJ1-6, with 9 bases fitting TRBD1. J lost 10 bases, V lost 0 bases, and 5 bases had no gene match. Germline CDR1 reads SGHRS; CDR2 reads YFSETQ. The CDR3 extends over 15 amino acids. CDR3 in amino acids: CASSLVQGARSPLHF. As DNA, the CDR3 is TGCGCCAGCAGCTTGGTACAGGGGGCTCGATCACCCCTCCACTTT.

V gene TRBV12-3 or TRBV12-4 combines with J gene TRBJ2-7; D is ambiguous. The V end was cut by 0 bases, the J end by 3 bases, with 15 bases between. The CDR3 sequence is 16 residues long. In DNA, the CDR3 is TGTGCCAGCAGTTTAGCGAGTCGGCCGAACGACTACGAGCAGTACTTC. Its translation: CASSLASRPNDYEQYF.

This clonotype was seen ten or more times. The rearrangement links TRBV12-3 or TRBV12-4 to TRBJ2-3; 7 bases are a match to TRBD2. This CDR3 comprises 14 residues. V dropped 5 bases and J dropped 2; count of bases not matched to a gene: 4. CDR3 residues: CASSGAGFTDTQYF. As DNA, the CDR3 is TGTGCCAGCAGTGGAGCGGGATTCACAGATACGCAGTATTTT.

This clonotype appeared a few times. The V gene is TRBV6-5, the J gene TRBJ2-1, with D unresolved. Trimming shortened V by 1 base and J by 6 bases, and 10 bases separated the two germline ends. The CDR3 sequence is 14 residues long. Per germline, CDR1 MNHEY and CDR2 SVGAGI. CDR3 in amino acids: CASSYYSSGNEQFF. The CDR3 DNA reads TGTGCCAGCAGTTACTACTCCTCGGGCAATGAGCAGTTCTTC.

V usage is TRBV18 and J usage is TRBJ1-1, with TRBD1 as a possible D gene (6 bases). Germline V CDR1 and CDR2: KGHSH, LQKENI. The CDR3 length is 17 residues. The V end was cut by 3 bases, the J end by 4 bases, with 21 bases between. Here the CDR3 DNA reads TGTGCCAGCTCACCGCGGGCAGGGGCCAGTTACGGCACTGAAGCTTTCTTT. Translated: CASSPRAGASYGTEAFF.

This clonotype was seen repeatedly, ten times or more. The V call is TRBV9, the J call TRBJ2-5, with 9 nucleotides matching TRBD1. CDR1 SGDLS and CDR2 YYNGEE come from the germline V gene. J lost 4 bases, V lost 4 bases, and 8 bases had no gene match. This CDR3 region has 15 residues. The chain's CDR3 is CASSKGGTGTETQYF. CDR3 coding DNA: TGTGCCAGCAGCAAAGGAGGGACAGGGACAGAGACCCAGTACTTC.

At least ten counts were recorded for this clonotype. The chain joins TRBV20-1 to TRBJ2-7, with 8 nucleotides matching TRBD2. V lost 0 bases, J lost 3 bases, and 7 bases stayed unmatched. Germline V lookup: CDR1 DFQATT, CDR2 SNEGSKA (reference sequence). The CDR3 has 15 amino acids. In DNA, the CDR3 is TGCAGTGCTAGAGATCCCAGCGGGGGTATCTACGAGCAGTACTTC. Translated: CSARDPSGGIYEQYF.

This clonotype came up once. The chain couples TRBV28 to TRBJ1-2; no definite D call. V was shortened by 3 bases and J by 4 bases, with 6 bases between the two germline ends. Germline values: CDR1 MDHEN, CDR2 SYDVKM. The CDR3 runs to 12 residues. The CDR3 is CASSFGGYGYTF. The CDR3 nucleotides are TGTGCCAGCAGTTTCGGTGGCTATGGCTACACCTTC.

This sequence joins TRBV3-1 and TRBJ1-1; TRBD1 aligns across 9 bases. V was clipped by 5 bases and J by 7 bases; unmatched bases: 8. The CDR3 is 14 amino acids. The germline CDR1 and CDR2 sequences are LGHDT and YNNKEL (reference sequence). CDR3 coding DNA: TGTGCCAGCAGCTCCTGGGACAGGGCTAGTGAAGCTTTCTTT. This sequence encodes CASSSWDRASEAFF.

This clonotype was seen many times. This chain connects TRBV6-1 to TRBJ1-5, with D possibly TRBD1 on 5 matching bases. The germline V and J ends were trimmed by 7 bases and 2 bases, with 6 bases remaining between them. Looked up from germline, CDR1 is MNHNS and CDR2 is SASEGT. The CDR3 spans 12 residues. CDR3 DNA sequence: TGTGCCAGCATGGGGGGCAATCAGCCCCAGCATTTT. Translating gives CASMGGNQPQHF.

The sample holds a few counts of this clonotype. The chain combines TRBV12-3 or TRBV12-4 with TRBJ1-5; D not certain. The CDR3 contains 14 residues. V was shortened by 6 bases and J by 0 bases, with 9 bases between the two germline ends. The CDR3 sequence is CASSPTSSNQPQHF. The DNA for the CDR3 is TGTGCCAGCAGCCCGACATCTAGCAATCAGCCCCAGCATTTT.

This clonotype was seen only a few times. The V call is TRBV5-1, the J call TRBJ2-7; tentatively, D is TRBD2 (6 bases). This CDR3 has 14 residues. CDR1 is SGHRS, CDR2 YFSETQ, per germline. The germline V and J ends were trimmed by 3 bases and 0 bases, with 10 bases remaining between them. The CDR3 sequence is CASSSGDSSYEQYF. The CDR3 DNA is TGCGCCAGCAGCTCCGGGGACTCCTCCTACGAGCAGTACTTC.

The table lists this clonotype with many counts. The chain has TRBV12-3 or TRBV12-4 and TRBJ2-6; 9 bases line up with TRBD1. The CDR3 extends over 17 amino acids. J was trimmed by 0 bases and V by 6 bases; bases with no gene match: 6. The DNA for the CDR3 is TGTGCCAGCAGGCCGACAGGGGGTACCTCTGGGGCCAACGTCCTGACTTTC. As protein: CASRPTGGTSGANVLTF.

This chain links TRBV5-1 with TRBJ1-1; the D is unclear. The CDR3 runs to 16 residues. From germline, CDR1 is SGHRS and CDR2 YFSETQ. The ends were cut back, 3 bases at V and 0 bases at J, with 15 bases in the middle. CDR3 amino acids: CASSWTIQAMNTEAFF. The DNA of the CDR3 is TGCGCCAGCAGCTGGACGATTCAGGCTATGAACACTGAAGCTTTCTTT.

The count of this clonotype is one. The chain carries TRBV29-1 and TRBJ2-7; D unclear. The CDR3 sequence is 11 residues long. Germline CDR1 is SQVTM and CDR2 is ANQGSEA. V dropped 6 bases and J dropped 6 bases, with 12 bases sitting between them. CDR3 protein: CSVSNPSEQYF. In DNA, the CDR3 is TGCAGCGTCTCAAACCCGAGCGAGCAGTACTTC.

This clonotype was seen more than once but under ten times. The chain employs TRBV20-1 and TRBJ2-1; a possible D gene is TRBD2 (6 bases). V gave up 0 bases and J gave up 5 bases, with 20 bases separating them. CDR1 is DFQATT, CDR2 SNEGSKA, per germline (reference sequence). The CDR3 sequence is 17 residues long. The CDR3 nucleotides read TGCAGTGCTAGAGACCCTTTTCCGGCGGGGAGGAACAATGAGCAGTTCTTC. Amino acid sequence: CSARDPFPAGRNNEQFF.